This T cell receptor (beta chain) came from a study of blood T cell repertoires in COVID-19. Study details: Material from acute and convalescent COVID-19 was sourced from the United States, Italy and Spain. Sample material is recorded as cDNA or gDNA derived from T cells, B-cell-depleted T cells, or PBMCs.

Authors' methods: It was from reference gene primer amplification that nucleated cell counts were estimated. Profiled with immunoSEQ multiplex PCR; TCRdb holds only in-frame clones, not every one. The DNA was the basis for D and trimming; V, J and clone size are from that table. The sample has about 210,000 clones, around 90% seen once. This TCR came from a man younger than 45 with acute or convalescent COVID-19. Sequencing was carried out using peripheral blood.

Written as DNA, the CDR3 is TGTGCCAGCAGTGAGCTGGGGGACTTACAGCCCCAGCATTTT. It codes for CASSELGDLQPQHF. The rearrangement uses TRBV6-1 and TRBJ1-5, with D possibly being TRBD1 (5 bases). Trimming shortened V by 3 bases and J by 7 bases, and 13 bases separated the two germline ends. Germline V lookup: CDR1 MNHNS, CDR2 SASEGT. The CDR3 is 14 amino acids.